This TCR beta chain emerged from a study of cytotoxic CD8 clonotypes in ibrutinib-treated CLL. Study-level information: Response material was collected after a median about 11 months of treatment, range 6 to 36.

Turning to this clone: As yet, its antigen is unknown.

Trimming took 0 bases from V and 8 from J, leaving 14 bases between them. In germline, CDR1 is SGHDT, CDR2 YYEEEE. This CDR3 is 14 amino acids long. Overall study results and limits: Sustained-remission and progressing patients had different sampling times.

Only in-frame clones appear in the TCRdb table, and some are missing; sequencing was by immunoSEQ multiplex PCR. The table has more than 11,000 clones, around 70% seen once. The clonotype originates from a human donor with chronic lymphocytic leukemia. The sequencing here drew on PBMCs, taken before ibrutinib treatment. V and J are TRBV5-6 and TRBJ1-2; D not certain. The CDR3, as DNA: TGTGCCAGCAGCTTGGCATTGTTTGACGGGGGCTACACCTTC. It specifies CASSLALFDGGYTF.